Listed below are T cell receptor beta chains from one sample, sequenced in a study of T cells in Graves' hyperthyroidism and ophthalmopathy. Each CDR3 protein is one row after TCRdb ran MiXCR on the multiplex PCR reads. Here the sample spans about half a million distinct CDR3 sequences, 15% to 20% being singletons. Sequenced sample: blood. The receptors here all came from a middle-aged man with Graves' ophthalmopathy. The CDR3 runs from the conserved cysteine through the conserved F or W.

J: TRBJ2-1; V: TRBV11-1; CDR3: CASSLIGGWSYNEQFF
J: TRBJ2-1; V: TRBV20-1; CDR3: CSTRGTLAGGYNEQFF
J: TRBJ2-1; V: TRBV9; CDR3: CASSSSVGNEQFF
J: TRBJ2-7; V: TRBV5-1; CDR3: CASSLGEEQYF
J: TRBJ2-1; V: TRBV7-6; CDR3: CASSSSVRGDEQFF
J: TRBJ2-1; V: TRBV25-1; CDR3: CASSPMGGNNEQFF
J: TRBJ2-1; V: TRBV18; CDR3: CASSLAGLLDNEQFF
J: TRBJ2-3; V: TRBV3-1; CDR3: CASSQMTADTQYF
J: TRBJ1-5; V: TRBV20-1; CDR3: CSASGEGGNQPQHF
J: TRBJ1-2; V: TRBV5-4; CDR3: CASSSPRTGNANYGYTF
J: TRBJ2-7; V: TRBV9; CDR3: CASSVSGTSGGYEQYF
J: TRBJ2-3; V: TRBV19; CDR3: CATRLSGGADTQYF
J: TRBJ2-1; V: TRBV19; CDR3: CASRLAFTYNEQFF
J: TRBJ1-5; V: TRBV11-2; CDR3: CASSLDSFGTQPQHF
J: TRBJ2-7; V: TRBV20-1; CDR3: CSARDKTVYPYEQYF
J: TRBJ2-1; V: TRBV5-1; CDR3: CASSLGGPRTSGGNEQFF
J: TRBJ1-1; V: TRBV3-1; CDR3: CASSQRNRRAFF
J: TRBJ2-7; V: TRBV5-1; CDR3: CASNWGSGYEQYF
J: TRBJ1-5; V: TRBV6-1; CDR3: CASSEFGQPQHF
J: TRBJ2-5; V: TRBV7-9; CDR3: CASSQYEGGLETQYF
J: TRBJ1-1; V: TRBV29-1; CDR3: CSVGQAVGTEAFF
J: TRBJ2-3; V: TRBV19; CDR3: CASSPRGAGGPDTQYF
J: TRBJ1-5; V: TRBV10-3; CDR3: CAISESVFSNQPQHF
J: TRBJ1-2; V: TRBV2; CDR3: CASSEDYGYTF
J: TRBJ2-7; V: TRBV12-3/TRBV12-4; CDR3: CASSGYPAYEQYF
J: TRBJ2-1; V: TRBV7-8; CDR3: CASSSTALGFSYNEQFF
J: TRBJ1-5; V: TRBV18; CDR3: CASSPQGDQPQHF
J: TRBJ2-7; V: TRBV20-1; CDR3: CSASETGGRSYEQYF
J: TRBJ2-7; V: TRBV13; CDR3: CASSLAGRPEGFYEQYF
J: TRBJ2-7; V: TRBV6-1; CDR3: CASSRGGAGEQYF
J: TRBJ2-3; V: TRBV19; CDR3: CASSKGLAGGDTQYF
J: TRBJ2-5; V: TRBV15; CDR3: CATSGGQETQYF
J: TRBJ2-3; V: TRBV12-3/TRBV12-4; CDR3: CASSYRQGGTDTQYF